Listed here are 13 T cell receptor beta chains from one sample, sequenced in a study of immune evolution from preneoplasia to lung adenocarcinoma. This table comes from immunoSEQ multiplex PCR, and its TCRdb copy is limited to in-frame clones, with some not included. The sample yields about 11,000 clones, around 86% seen once. Sequenced input: FFPE invasive lung adenocarcinoma tissue. These receptors came from a person in their 70s with invasive lung adenocarcinoma.

The rearrangement links TRBV7-6 to TRBJ2-3; TRBD1 matches 9 bases. Trimming took 5 bases from V and 1 from J; bases not matched to a gene: 4. The CDR3 is 15 amino acids. Per germline, CDR1 SGHVS and CDR2 FNYEAQ. Here the CDR3 DNA reads TGTGCCAGCAGCCCCAGACAGGGGGGCACAGATACGCAGTATTTT. Its translation: CASSPRQGGTDTQYF.

This clone was counted only a few times. The V gene is TRBV2, the J gene TRBJ1-1; 8 bases line up with TRBD1. Germline assignment: CDR1 SNHLY and CDR2 FYNNEI. The ends lost 7 bases at V and 4 bases at J; junction bases unmatched: 14. This CDR3 is built from 16 residues. As DNA, the CDR3 is TGTGCCAGCACCTACCAGGGGGCGTCCTTTGGCACTGAAGCTTTCTTT. It codes for CASTYQGASFGTEAFF. Full variable domain (remainder filled in from reference TRBV2 and TRBJ1-1): EPEVTQTPSHQVTQMGQEVILRCVPISNHLYFYWYRQILGQKVEFLVSFYNNEISEKSEIFDDQFSVERPDGSNFTLKIRSTKLEDSAMYFCASTYQGASFGTEAFFGQGTRLTVV.

The chain carries TRBV6-1 and TRBJ1-1; D possibly corresponds to TRBD1 (6 bases). The V end lost 7 bases, the J end lost 1 base, and 7 bases lay between the germline ends. CDR1 and CDR2 (germline): MNHNS, SASEGT. This CDR3 has 12 amino acids. CDR3 coding DNA: TGTGCCAGCATACAGGGGAACACTGAAGCTTTCTTT. Its protein product is CASIQGNTEAFF.

This rearrangement joins TRBV28 to TRBJ2-1; D not resolved. Germline V lookup: CDR1 MDHEN, CDR2 SYDVKM. V was clipped by 4 bases and J by 3 bases, with 10 bases between them. This CDR3 is built from 14 residues. CDR3 residues: CASSSTSRYNEQFF. CDR3 DNA: TGTGCCAGCAGTTCGACCAGCCGCTACAATGAGCAGTTCTTC.

The chain combines TRBV7-9 with TRBJ2-6, with TRBD2 as a possible D gene (5 bases). Germline V lookup: CDR1 SEHNR, CDR2 FQNEAQ (reference sequence). This CDR3 comprises 19 residues. V was pared by 3 bases and J by 0 bases, with 18 bases between. The CDR3 region is CASSLNARHGVSGANVLTF. CDR3 nucleotide sequence: TGTGCCAGCAGCTTGAACGCCAGGCACGGGGTCTCTGGGGCCAACGTCCTGACTTTC.

The genes are TRBV28 and TRBJ1-2; D unclear. The CDR3 length is 11 residues. The V end lost 3 bases, the J end lost 1 base, and 0 bases lay between the germline ends. Germline V CDR1 and CDR2: MDHEN, SYDVKM. The CDR3: CASSFNYGYTF. As DNA, the CDR3 is TGTGCCAGCAGTTTTAACTATGGCTACACCTTC.

This sequence joins TRBV29-1 and TRBJ1-5; unclear D gene. Trimming took 4 bases from V and 4 from J, leaving 11 bases between them. The germline CDR1 and CDR2 sequences are SQVTM and ANQGSEA. The CDR3 is 13 amino acids. The CDR3 region has the DNA TGCAGCGTTGTTAACAGCCGGAATCAGCCCCAGCATTTT. Its protein is CSVVNSRNQPQHF.

This clone was counted only a few times. The rearrangement links TRBV4-1 to TRBJ2-1, with D possibly matching TRBD2 (5 bases). Trimming removed 0 bases at V and 0 bases at J, with 12 bases between. This CDR3 region has 17 residues. CDR1 and CDR2 (germline): MGHRA, YSYEKL. The CDR3 loop reads CASSQDREIPSYNEQFF. CDR3 DNA sequence: TGCGCCAGCAGCCAAGATCGGGAAATTCCCTCCTACAATGAGCAGTTCTTC.

The chain carries TRBV6-5 and TRBJ1-1; tentatively, D is TRBD1 (6 bases). The CDR3 contains 15 residues. The V end lost 2 bases, the J end lost 3 bases, and 13 bases lay between the germline ends. CDR1 is MNHEY, CDR2 SVGAGI, per germline. In DNA form, the CDR3 reads TGTGCCAGCAGTTACGTCACAGGGCGATACACTGAAGCTTTCTTT. This sequence encodes CASSYVTGRYTEAFF.

The V call is TRBV19, the J call TRBJ2-2, with TRBD1 as a possible D gene (6 bases). Trimming left V 5 bases short and J 6 bases short, with 13 bases between. CDR3 length equals 14 residues. CDR1 is LNHDA, CDR2 SQIVND, per germline (reference sequence). CDR3 in amino acids: CASSPTGSAGELFF. CDR3 nucleotides: TGTGCCAGTAGTCCAACAGGGTCTGCCGGGGAGCTGTTTTTT.

The chain combines TRBV9 with TRBJ1-2; D gene ambiguous. Trimming pared 3 bases from V and 8 bases from J, leaving 20 bases between. Germline V lookup: CDR1 SGDLS, CDR2 YYNGEE. The CDR3 length is 15 residues. CDR3 region: CASSATFLALGGYTF. The CDR3 coding sequence is TGTGCCAGCAGCGCCACCTTCTTGGCGTTGGGAGGCTACACCTTC.

The V gene is TRBV6-1, the J gene TRBJ1-4; D possibly corresponds to TRBD1 (5 bases). V was clipped by 3 bases and J by 8 bases, with 10 bases between them. This CDR3 comprises 13 residues. Per the germline V gene, CDR1 is MNHNS and CDR2 is SASEGT. Here the CDR3 DNA reads TGTGCCAGCAGTGAGATCAGGGCCGAAAAACTGTTTTTT. It is translated as CASSEIRAEKLFF.

The chain recombines TRBV2 with TRBJ2-3, with 12 bases that match TRBD2. J was trimmed by 1 base and V by 6 bases; bases with no gene match: 8. This CDR3 has 17 residues. Germline CDR1 and CDR2: SNHLY and FYNNEI. The CDR3 DNA reads as TGTGCCAGCAGCCCACTAGCGGGGGGCCGGGGCACAGATACGCAGTATTTT. It encodes CASSPLAGGRGTDTQYF.